These 12 T cell receptor beta chains were sequenced from one sample in a study of immune evolution from preneoplasia to lung adenocarcinoma. Assay: immunoSEQ multiplex PCR; the TCRdb copy retains only in-frame clones and omits some. The sample has roughly 4,600 clones, approximately 86% seen once. The sample taken for sequencing was FFPE adjacent normal lung tissue. The receptors here all came from a donor older than 65 with lung adenocarcinoma.

The CDR3 region has the DNA TGTGCCAGCAGCCGTGGGCGGGGCAGCAATCAGCCCCAGCATTTT. It yields the protein CASSRGRGSNQPQHF. The chain is built from TRBV2 and TRBJ1-5; D is possibly TRBD1 (5 bases). Deletions cut 6 bases from V and 1 base from J, with 13 bases between. The CDR3 sequence is 15 residues long. Germline loops: CDR1 SNHLY, CDR2 FYNNEI.

The chain carries TRBV28 and TRBJ2-3; the D gene is possibly TRBD1 (6 bases). The CDR3 consists of 14 residues. CDR1 and CDR2 from the germline V gene are MDHEN and SYDVKM. V was cut by 2 bases and J by 2 bases, with 8 bases left in between. The CDR3 is CASSLAGATDTQYF. CDR3 sequence (DNA): TGTGCCAGCAGTTTAGCAGGGGCCACAGATACGCAGTATTTT.

The chain is built from TRBV6-1 and TRBJ1-1; D is unresolved. V lost 1 base, J lost 3 bases, and 6 bases lay in between. The germline V gene encodes CDR1 MNHNS and CDR2 SASEGT. This CDR3 is 13 amino acids long. The CDR3 here is CASSEGGDTEAFF. CDR3 bases: TGTGCCAGCAGTGAAGGAGGCGACACTGAAGCTTTCTTT.

In nucleotides, the CDR3 is TGCGCCAGCAGCCTATGGACAGGGGAGGACGAGCAGTACTTC. Translated: CASSLWTGEDEQYF. The chain employs TRBV5-1 and TRBJ2-7; 9 bases line up with TRBD1. Germline loops: CDR1 SGHRS, CDR2 YFSETQ. The J segment lost 5 bases and the V segment lost 4 bases, leaving 7 bases of the junction unmatched. The CDR3 consists of 14 residues.

V gene TRBV7-6 combines with J gene TRBJ2-5; D is unclear. The CDR3 is 12 residues long. Trimming removed 5 bases at V and 2 bases at J, with 6 bases between. Germline values: CDR1 SGHVS, CDR2 FNYEAQ. CDR3 DNA: TGTGCCAGCAGCCAACCTCAAGAGACCCAGTACTTC. Its protein is CASSQPQETQYF.

This clone occurred a few times. The J gene is TRBJ1-1, the V gene TRBV5-1; TRBD1 matches 7 bases. This CDR3 region has 18 residues. Losses at the gene ends were 0 bases for V and 2 bases for J; bases not matched to a gene: 13. Germline V lookup: CDR1 SGHRS, CDR2 YFSETQ. CDR3 nucleotide sequence: TGCGCCAGCAGCTTGGTGGTCGGTGTATCAGGGGGAAACACTGAAGCTTTCTTT. It is translated as CASSLVVGVSGGNTEAFF.

The chain uses TRBV10-1 and TRBJ2-3; TRBD2 matches at 8 bases. The V segment lost 4 bases and the J segment 5 bases; nucleotides outside the gene matches: 8. The CDR3 has 15 residues. Germline values: CDR1 WNHNN, CDR2 SYGVQD (reference sequence). This CDR3 reads CASSANSGTGDTQYF. For the CDR3, the DNA is TGCGCCAGCAGTGCTAATAGCGGGACTGGAGATACGCAGTATTTT.

This CDR3 reads CAADWGNTIYF. The CDR3 bases are TGTGCCGCTGACTGGGGGAACACCATATATTTT. The genes are TRBV10-3 and TRBJ1-3; possible D gene TRBD1, 5 bases. Germline CDR1 is ENHRY and CDR2 is SYGVKD. Trimming took 11 bases from V and 7 from J, leaving 12 bases between them. CDR3 length: 11 residues.

V usage is TRBV11-2 and J usage is TRBJ1-4; D remains ambiguous. CDR1 and CDR2 (germline): SGHAT, FQNNGV. V shed 0 bases and J shed 7 bases, with 9 bases lying between them. The CDR3 runs to 14 residues. The CDR3 sequence: CASSLDPQSEKLFF. For the CDR3, the DNA is TGTGCCAGCAGCTTAGACCCTCAGAGTGAAAAACTGTTTTTT.

Regarding this clone: In the same sample, other DNA sequences code for this CDR3. CDR3 protein: CASSLRLAGERETQYF. CDR3 sequence (DNA): TGCGCCAGCAGCCTCCGATTAGCGGGAGAACGAGAGACCCAGTACTTC. This sequence joins TRBV4-1 and TRBJ2-5; 9 bases match TRBD2. Germline CDR1 is MGHRA and CDR2 is YSYEKL. The CDR3 has 16 amino acids. Trimming took 4 bases from V and 4 from J; bases not matched to a gene: 10.

The J gene is TRBJ1-4, the V gene TRBV28; D may be TRBD1 (5 bases). V was cut by 5 bases and J by 8 bases, with 12 bases left in between. The CDR3 spans 13 residues. The germline gives CDR1 MDHEN, CDR2 SYDVKM. This chain's CDR3 is CASSAQVLEKLFF. CDR3 nucleotide sequence: TGTGCCAGCAGTGCACAGGTATTAGAAAAACTGTTTTTT.

The chain links TRBV2 to TRBJ1-4; unclear D gene. Trimming cost V 6 bases and J 5 bases, with 13 bases left between them. The CDR3 extends over 14 amino acids. Germline V CDR1 and CDR2: SNHLY, FYNNEI. CDR3 in amino acids: CASSSGLQNEKLFF. The CDR3 coding sequence is TGTGCCAGCAGCTCAGGACTGCAGAATGAAAAACTGTTTTTT.